These 32 T cell receptor beta chains share one sample of origin, sequenced in a study of tumor-infiltrating lymphocytes in oesophageal squamous cell carcinoma. Each CDR3 protein is one row after TCRdb ran MiXCR on the PCR reads. The sample yields under 20,000 distinct CDR3 sequences, 40% seen once. Sequenced sample: blood. All receptors come from a male donor with esophageal squamous cell carcinoma.

Details on this clonotype: This may come from a read error, since a much larger clone is one base off. The chain links TRBV2 to TRBJ1-4; no firm D call. The CDR3 loop spans 14 amino acids. Germline V gene sequence: CDR1 SNHLY, CDR2 FYNNEI. CDR3: CASSEMRSNEKMFF. In nucleotides, the CDR3 is TGTGCCAGCAGTGAAATGAGGTCTAATGAAAAAATGTTTTTT.

This clonotype was observed once. Relative to the germline gene, one junction end is altered; a read error may explain this. The chain is built from TRBV11-2 and TRBJ1-2, with a tentative D call TRBD1 (6 bases). The CDR3 is 14 residues long. Germline V gives CDR1 SGHAT, CDR2 FQNNGV. This chain's CDR3 is CASSLDGQLYGYTF. The CDR3 DNA is TGTGCCAGCAGCCTAGACGGACAGCTCTATGGCTACACCTTC.

This clonotype was seen ten or more times. The chain has TRBV5-1 and TRBJ2-1; perhaps TRBD2 as D (6 bases). The germline gives CDR1 SGHRS, CDR2 YFSETQ. The CDR3 has 13 amino acids. The germline V and J ends were trimmed by 8 bases and 5 bases, with 14 bases remaining between them. CDR3 bases: TGCGCCAGTAATTGGGACTCACACAATGAGCAGTTCTTC. Translating it yields CASNWDSHNEQFF.

The chain couples TRBV2 to TRBJ2-7; 7 nucleotides align to TRBD2. Trimming at V came to 7 bases and at J to 3 bases, leaving 9 bases not matched to a gene. The CDR3 spans 14 residues. Germline lookup yields CDR1 SNHLY and CDR2 FYNNEI. This CDR3 reads CASIVGGRRYEQYF. CDR3 nucleotide sequence: TGTGCCAGCATTGTAGGCGGGAGACGCTACGAGCAGTACTTC.

The chain uses TRBV7-6 and TRBJ2-1; 7 bases agree with TRBD1. Germline CDR1 reads SGHVS; CDR2 reads FNYEAQ. The V and J ends lost 5 bases and 0 bases, in that order; junction bases with no gene match: 4. CDR3 length equals 15 residues. The CDR3 region is CASSARDSSYNEQFF. Here the CDR3 DNA reads TGTGCCAGCAGCGCTAGGGACAGCTCCTACAATGAGCAGTTCTTC.

This clonotype was counted ten times or more. The chain carries TRBV5-1 and TRBJ1-4; the D is unclear. CDR3 length equals 13 residues. Germline CDR1 reads SGHRS; CDR2 reads YFSETQ. Trimming shortened V by 0 bases and J by 8 bases, and 8 bases separated the two germline ends. The CDR3 DNA is TGCGCCAGCAGCTTGGGAGAGCGAGAAAAACTGTTTTTT. Its protein product is CASSLGEREKLFF.

V is TRBV7-2 and J is TRBJ2-5; D assignment may be TRBD1 or TRBD2 (5 bases each). The CDR3 consists of 13 residues. V was cut by 4 bases and J by 7 bases, with 13 bases left in between. The germline CDR1 and CDR2 sequences are SGHTA and FQGNSA. The CDR3 sequence is CASSSGTYGTQYF. CDR3 DNA sequence: TGTGCCAGCAGCTCCGGGACGTATGGGACCCAGTACTTC.

This clonotype came up many times. The chain employs TRBV6-2 or TRBV6-3 and TRBJ1-5, with 9 bases that match TRBD1. V lost 6 bases, J lost 5 bases, and 8 bases stayed unmatched. The germline V gene has CDR1 MNHEY and CDR2 SVGEGT. The CDR3 contains 15 residues. The CDR3, as DNA: TGTGCCAGCAGCTCGATCGGGACAGGGTATCAGCCCCAGCATTTT. It encodes CASSSIGTGYQPQHF.

Turning to this clonotype: Being one base from a much bigger clone, this may be a read error. The rearrangement uses TRBV19 and TRBJ2-1; 11 nucleotides align to TRBD2. The CDR3 is made up of 16 amino acids. Per the germline V gene, CDR1 is LNHDA and CDR2 is SQIVND (reference sequence). Trimming took 4 bases from V and 10 from J; bases not matched to a gene: 12. This chain's CDR3 is CASSNILLAGGGEQFF. For the CDR3, the DNA is TGTGCCAGTAGTAACATTCTTCTAGCGGGAGGTGGCGAGCAGTTCTTC.

This clonotype is categorized as medium-sized. This chain uses TRBV6-1 with TRBJ2-5, with D possibly being TRBD2 (7 bases). Germline loops: CDR1 MNHNS, CDR2 SASEGT. V gave up 8 bases and J gave up 5 bases, with 24 bases separating them. CDR3 length: 16 amino acids. The CDR3 region has the DNA TGTGCCAGCTCTTCTGGTGGGTGGGGGGGCTTGGAGACCCAGTACTTC. Its protein is CASSSGGWGGLETQYF.

The gene calls are TRBV7-6 and TRBJ2-7; D gene uncertain. Germline values: CDR1 SGHVS, CDR2 FNYEAQ. Trimming shortened V by 0 bases and J by 4 bases, and 7 bases separated the two germline ends. This CDR3 contains 13 residues. CDR3 protein: CASSLAPGYEQYF. The CDR3 nucleotides are TGTGCCAGCAGCTTAGCGCCGGGTTACGAGCAGTACTTC.

The sample holds many counts of this clonotype. The genes are TRBV5-4 and TRBJ2-1; TRBD2 is a possible D gene (7 bases). CDR1 and CDR2 from the germline V gene are SGHNT and YYREEE (reference sequence). This CDR3 is 15 amino acids long. V was shortened by 0 bases and J by 10 bases, with 17 bases between the two germline ends. The CDR3 bases are TGTGCCAGCAGCTTGGGGGGGGGGCTAATCTACGAGCAGTTCTTC. It translates to CASSLGGGLIYEQFF.

This clonotype was seen many times. V usage is TRBV12-3 or TRBV12-4 and J usage is TRBJ2-3; no definite D call. This CDR3 is built from 15 residues. V was clipped by 2 bases and J by 4 bases, with 13 bases between them. The CDR3 DNA sequence: TGTGCCAGCAGTTTACCCCTCCGGACCCCAGATACGCAGTATTTT. Translation: CASSLPLRTPDTQYF.

This clonotype appeared a few times. J is TRBJ2-7 and V is TRBV2; TRBD2 aligns across 10 bases. The germline V gene encodes CDR1 SNHLY and CDR2 FYNNEI. After removal of 8 bases from V and 3 bases from J, the junction contained 7 bases not matched to a gene. The CDR3 sequence is 14 residues long. CDR3 nucleotides: TGTGCCAGCTCGGCTAGCGGGAGTATCTACGAGCAGTACTTC. Encoded protein: CASSASGSIYEQYF.

This clonotype was seen a handful of times. Given a much more abundant clone one base away, this may be a read error. The chain joins TRBV5-1 to TRBJ2-7, with D perhaps TRBD2 (7 bases). The CDR3 sequence is 14 residues long. V was shortened by 0 bases and J by 7 bases, with 14 bases between the two germline ends. The V gene's germline CDR1 is SGHRS and CDR2 YFSETQ. The CDR3 loop is CASSLVAGANEQYF. The CDR3 nucleotides read TGCGCCAGCAGCTTGGTTGCGGGGGCCAATGAGCAGTACTTC.

The chain has TRBV11-2 and TRBJ2-4, with D possibly being TRBD1 (5 bases). Judging by the DNA end, TRBJ2-7 fits better; the J call may be wrong. Germline CDR1 and CDR2: SGHAT and FQNNGV. This CDR3 is built from 15 residues. The CDR3, as DNA: TGTGCCAGCAGCTTTGCACAGGATATGGCCTACGAGCAGTACTTC. Translating gives CASSFAQDMAYEQYF.

Ten or more counts support this clonotype. A read error is possible here, since a much larger clone lies one base away. The rearrangement uses TRBV11-2 and TRBJ2-7; 9 bases map to TRBD2. Germline V lookup: CDR1 SGHAT, CDR2 FQNNGV. This CDR3 is built from 18 residues. V was clipped by 0 bases and J by 7 bases; unmatched bases: 16. For the CDR3, the DNA is TGTGCCAGCAGCTTAGAGGCTAGCGGGATCGCCCGGGATAATGAGCAGTACTTC. The encoded protein is CASSLEASGIARDNEQYF.

By frequency in the sample, this clonotype is medium-sized. The rearrangement joins TRBV6-1 to TRBJ2-2, with D uncertain. CDR1 and CDR2 (germline): MNHNS, SASEGT. The CDR3 covers 15 residues. V lost 4 bases and J lost 0, with 9 bases in between. Written as DNA, the CDR3 is TGTGCCAGCAGTGGAAAAGGAACGAACACCGGGGAGCTGTTTTTT. As protein: CASSGKGTNTGELFF.

The chain recombines TRBV6-2 or TRBV6-3 with TRBJ1-1, with 7 bases that match TRBD1. Germline assignment: CDR1 MNHEY and CDR2 SVGEGT. J was trimmed by 1 base and V by 2 bases; bases with no gene match: 4. This CDR3 is 15 amino acids long. In nucleotides, the CDR3 is TGTGCCAGCAGTTACGAGTACAGGGGGAACACTGAAGCTTTCTTT. Translation: CASSYEYRGNTEAFF.

Turning to this clonotype: The junction does not match germline at one end; this may be a read error. CDR3 bases: TGTGCTAGCAGCCCACAGTCATCCGGGGAGCTGTACTTC. The encoded protein is CASSPQSSGELYF. The chain employs TRBV7-7 and TRBJ2-5, with TRBD2 as a possible D gene (5 bases). CDR1 SSHAT and CDR2 FNYEAQ come from the germline V gene (reference sequence). The CDR3 extends over 13 amino acids. The variable domain in full, with the rest retrieved from reference TRBV7-7 and TRBJ2-5, is GAGVSQSPRYKVTKRGQDVTLRCDPISSHATLYWYQQALGQGPEFLTYFNYEAQPDKSGLPSDRFSAERPEGSISTLTIQRTEQRDSAMYRCASSPQSSGELYFGPGTRLLVL.

This clonotype was detected many times. This chain joins TRBV6-1 and TRBJ1-4; D unresolved. V lost 10 bases, J lost 4 bases, and 16 bases lay in between. The CDR3 consists of 14 residues. The germline CDR1 and CDR2 sequences are MNHNS and SASEGT. CDR3 amino acids: CATSRSRSNEKLFF. In DNA, the CDR3 is TGTGCCACTAGTAGGAGCAGAAGTAATGAAAAACTGTTTTTT.

The chain couples TRBV7-9 to TRBJ1-1, with D uncertain. Germline V gene sequence: CDR1 SEHNR, CDR2 FQNEAQ (reference sequence). The CDR3 is 14 residues long. Trimming stripped 6 bases from V and 3 bases from J, with 14 bases between. CDR3 region: CASRWSPGDTEAFF. Written as DNA, the CDR3 is TGTGCCAGCAGGTGGTCCCCGGGAGACACTGAAGCTTTCTTT.

This clonotype was seen a handful of times. The chain recombines TRBV3-1 with TRBJ2-6, with D tentatively TRBD2 (6 bases). CDR1 and CDR2 (germline): LGHDT, YNNKEL (reference sequence). This CDR3 is built from 16 residues. The V end was cut by 0 bases, the J end by 2 bases, with 8 bases between. In DNA form, the CDR3 reads TGTGCCAGCAGCCAAGATGGAGGGGCTGGGGCCAACGTCCTGACTTTC. This translates into CASSQDGGAGANVLTF.

For this clonotype: Without the conserved terminal phenylalanine or tryptophan, this CDR3 likely stems from a read error. No DNA is shown, since the ends of the CDR3 on it are uncertain; the CDR3 is the one TCRdb lists. The CDR3 here is CASSLGLTPDEQYFGN. The chain has TRBV7-4 and TRBJ2-1; TRBD2 is taken as the D call from the table, unchecked against the DNA. The CDR3 is made up of 16 amino acids, end residues included. Germline loops: CDR1 SGHVT, CDR2 SQSDAQ.

Remarks on this clonotype: Likely a read error: the CDR3 ends without its conserved phenylalanine or tryptophan. It is unclear where the CDR3 begins or ends on the DNA, so no DNA is shown, and the CDR3 is as TCRdb lists it. The V call is TRBV11-1, the J call TRBJ1-1. Counting both end residues, the CDR3 totals 19 amino acids. CDR1 and CDR2 (germline): SGHAT, FQDESV (reference sequence). Here the CDR3 reads CASSLAGLAGPQIRSILAQ.

This clonotype appeared many times. CDR3 loop: CASSEGSGTDTQYF. CDR3 coding DNA: TGTGCCAGCAGTGAAGGATCGGGCACAGATACGCAGTATTTT. This sequence joins TRBV2 and TRBJ2-3; D ambiguous. Trimming removed 1 base at V and 1 base at J, with 6 bases between. CDR3 size: 14 residues. Germline V CDR1 and CDR2: SNHLY, FYNNEI.

Concerning this clonotype: A read error is likely, as this CDR3 ends without the conserved phenylalanine or tryptophan. The DNA is omitted, as the CDR3 cannot be located on it reliably, and the CDR3 follows TCRdb's listing. The chain employs TRBV7-2 and TRBJ2-3; TRBD2, the table's D call, lacks a check against the DNA. The CDR3 is 19 residues long, counting both termini. Germline V lookup: CDR1 SGHTA, CDR2 FQGNSA. CDR3 loop: CASSLGTSGRVGETQYFGP.

Note on this clonotype: As the CDR3 is not closed by the conserved phenylalanine or tryptophan, this likely results from a read error. The DNA is left out, because the CDR3 cannot be placed on it with certainty; the CDR3 is given as TCRdb lists it. The chain carries TRBV27 and TRBJ2-4; the DNA was not used to check the table's D call, TRBD2. The germline CDR1 and CDR2 sequences are MNHEY and SMNVEV (reference sequence). The CDR3 region is 8 residues in length, termini included. CDR3 protein: CASSRTTS.

V usage is TRBV6-5 and J usage is TRBJ1-1; D may be TRBD1 (5 bases). Germline CDR1 reads MNHEY; CDR2 reads SVGAGI. Deletions cut 0 bases from V and 9 bases from J, with 11 bases between. This CDR3 is built from 13 residues. CDR3 nucleotides: TGTGCCAGCAGTTACTCGATTGCGGACAAAGCTTTCTTT. Translation: CASSYSIADKAFF.

In its sample, this clonotype was seen many times. The rearrangement links TRBV19 to TRBJ2-3; no definite D call. The CDR3 runs to 14 residues. The V end was cut by 0 bases, the J end by 0 bases, with 4 bases between. CDR1 LNHDA and CDR2 SQIVND come from the germline V gene (reference sequence). This CDR3 is CASSIEGSTDTQYF. The CDR3 region has the DNA TGTGCCAGTAGTATAGAAGGCAGCACAGATACGCAGTATTTT.

The sample holds a few counts of this clonotype. The rearrangement joins TRBV19 to TRBJ2-3; 16 bases are shared with TRBD2. The CDR3 has 17 residues. V lost 6 bases and J lost 4; bases outside the gene matches: 7. Germline V CDR1 and CDR2: LNHDA, SQIVND (reference sequence). CDR3: CASSGTSGGAGADTQYF. In nucleotides, the CDR3 is TGTGCCAGTAGCGGGACTAGCGGGGGGGCGGGGGCAGATACGCAGTATTTT.

The chain has TRBV7-9 and TRBJ2-7; D ambiguous. Looked up from germline, CDR1 is SEHNR and CDR2 is FQNEAQ (reference sequence). V was cut by 0 bases and J by 7 bases, with 10 bases left in between. The CDR3 covers 13 residues. CDR3 sequence: CASSLASLAEQYF. The CDR3 nucleotides are TGTGCCAGCAGCTTAGCGAGTTTGGCAGAGCAGTACTTC.